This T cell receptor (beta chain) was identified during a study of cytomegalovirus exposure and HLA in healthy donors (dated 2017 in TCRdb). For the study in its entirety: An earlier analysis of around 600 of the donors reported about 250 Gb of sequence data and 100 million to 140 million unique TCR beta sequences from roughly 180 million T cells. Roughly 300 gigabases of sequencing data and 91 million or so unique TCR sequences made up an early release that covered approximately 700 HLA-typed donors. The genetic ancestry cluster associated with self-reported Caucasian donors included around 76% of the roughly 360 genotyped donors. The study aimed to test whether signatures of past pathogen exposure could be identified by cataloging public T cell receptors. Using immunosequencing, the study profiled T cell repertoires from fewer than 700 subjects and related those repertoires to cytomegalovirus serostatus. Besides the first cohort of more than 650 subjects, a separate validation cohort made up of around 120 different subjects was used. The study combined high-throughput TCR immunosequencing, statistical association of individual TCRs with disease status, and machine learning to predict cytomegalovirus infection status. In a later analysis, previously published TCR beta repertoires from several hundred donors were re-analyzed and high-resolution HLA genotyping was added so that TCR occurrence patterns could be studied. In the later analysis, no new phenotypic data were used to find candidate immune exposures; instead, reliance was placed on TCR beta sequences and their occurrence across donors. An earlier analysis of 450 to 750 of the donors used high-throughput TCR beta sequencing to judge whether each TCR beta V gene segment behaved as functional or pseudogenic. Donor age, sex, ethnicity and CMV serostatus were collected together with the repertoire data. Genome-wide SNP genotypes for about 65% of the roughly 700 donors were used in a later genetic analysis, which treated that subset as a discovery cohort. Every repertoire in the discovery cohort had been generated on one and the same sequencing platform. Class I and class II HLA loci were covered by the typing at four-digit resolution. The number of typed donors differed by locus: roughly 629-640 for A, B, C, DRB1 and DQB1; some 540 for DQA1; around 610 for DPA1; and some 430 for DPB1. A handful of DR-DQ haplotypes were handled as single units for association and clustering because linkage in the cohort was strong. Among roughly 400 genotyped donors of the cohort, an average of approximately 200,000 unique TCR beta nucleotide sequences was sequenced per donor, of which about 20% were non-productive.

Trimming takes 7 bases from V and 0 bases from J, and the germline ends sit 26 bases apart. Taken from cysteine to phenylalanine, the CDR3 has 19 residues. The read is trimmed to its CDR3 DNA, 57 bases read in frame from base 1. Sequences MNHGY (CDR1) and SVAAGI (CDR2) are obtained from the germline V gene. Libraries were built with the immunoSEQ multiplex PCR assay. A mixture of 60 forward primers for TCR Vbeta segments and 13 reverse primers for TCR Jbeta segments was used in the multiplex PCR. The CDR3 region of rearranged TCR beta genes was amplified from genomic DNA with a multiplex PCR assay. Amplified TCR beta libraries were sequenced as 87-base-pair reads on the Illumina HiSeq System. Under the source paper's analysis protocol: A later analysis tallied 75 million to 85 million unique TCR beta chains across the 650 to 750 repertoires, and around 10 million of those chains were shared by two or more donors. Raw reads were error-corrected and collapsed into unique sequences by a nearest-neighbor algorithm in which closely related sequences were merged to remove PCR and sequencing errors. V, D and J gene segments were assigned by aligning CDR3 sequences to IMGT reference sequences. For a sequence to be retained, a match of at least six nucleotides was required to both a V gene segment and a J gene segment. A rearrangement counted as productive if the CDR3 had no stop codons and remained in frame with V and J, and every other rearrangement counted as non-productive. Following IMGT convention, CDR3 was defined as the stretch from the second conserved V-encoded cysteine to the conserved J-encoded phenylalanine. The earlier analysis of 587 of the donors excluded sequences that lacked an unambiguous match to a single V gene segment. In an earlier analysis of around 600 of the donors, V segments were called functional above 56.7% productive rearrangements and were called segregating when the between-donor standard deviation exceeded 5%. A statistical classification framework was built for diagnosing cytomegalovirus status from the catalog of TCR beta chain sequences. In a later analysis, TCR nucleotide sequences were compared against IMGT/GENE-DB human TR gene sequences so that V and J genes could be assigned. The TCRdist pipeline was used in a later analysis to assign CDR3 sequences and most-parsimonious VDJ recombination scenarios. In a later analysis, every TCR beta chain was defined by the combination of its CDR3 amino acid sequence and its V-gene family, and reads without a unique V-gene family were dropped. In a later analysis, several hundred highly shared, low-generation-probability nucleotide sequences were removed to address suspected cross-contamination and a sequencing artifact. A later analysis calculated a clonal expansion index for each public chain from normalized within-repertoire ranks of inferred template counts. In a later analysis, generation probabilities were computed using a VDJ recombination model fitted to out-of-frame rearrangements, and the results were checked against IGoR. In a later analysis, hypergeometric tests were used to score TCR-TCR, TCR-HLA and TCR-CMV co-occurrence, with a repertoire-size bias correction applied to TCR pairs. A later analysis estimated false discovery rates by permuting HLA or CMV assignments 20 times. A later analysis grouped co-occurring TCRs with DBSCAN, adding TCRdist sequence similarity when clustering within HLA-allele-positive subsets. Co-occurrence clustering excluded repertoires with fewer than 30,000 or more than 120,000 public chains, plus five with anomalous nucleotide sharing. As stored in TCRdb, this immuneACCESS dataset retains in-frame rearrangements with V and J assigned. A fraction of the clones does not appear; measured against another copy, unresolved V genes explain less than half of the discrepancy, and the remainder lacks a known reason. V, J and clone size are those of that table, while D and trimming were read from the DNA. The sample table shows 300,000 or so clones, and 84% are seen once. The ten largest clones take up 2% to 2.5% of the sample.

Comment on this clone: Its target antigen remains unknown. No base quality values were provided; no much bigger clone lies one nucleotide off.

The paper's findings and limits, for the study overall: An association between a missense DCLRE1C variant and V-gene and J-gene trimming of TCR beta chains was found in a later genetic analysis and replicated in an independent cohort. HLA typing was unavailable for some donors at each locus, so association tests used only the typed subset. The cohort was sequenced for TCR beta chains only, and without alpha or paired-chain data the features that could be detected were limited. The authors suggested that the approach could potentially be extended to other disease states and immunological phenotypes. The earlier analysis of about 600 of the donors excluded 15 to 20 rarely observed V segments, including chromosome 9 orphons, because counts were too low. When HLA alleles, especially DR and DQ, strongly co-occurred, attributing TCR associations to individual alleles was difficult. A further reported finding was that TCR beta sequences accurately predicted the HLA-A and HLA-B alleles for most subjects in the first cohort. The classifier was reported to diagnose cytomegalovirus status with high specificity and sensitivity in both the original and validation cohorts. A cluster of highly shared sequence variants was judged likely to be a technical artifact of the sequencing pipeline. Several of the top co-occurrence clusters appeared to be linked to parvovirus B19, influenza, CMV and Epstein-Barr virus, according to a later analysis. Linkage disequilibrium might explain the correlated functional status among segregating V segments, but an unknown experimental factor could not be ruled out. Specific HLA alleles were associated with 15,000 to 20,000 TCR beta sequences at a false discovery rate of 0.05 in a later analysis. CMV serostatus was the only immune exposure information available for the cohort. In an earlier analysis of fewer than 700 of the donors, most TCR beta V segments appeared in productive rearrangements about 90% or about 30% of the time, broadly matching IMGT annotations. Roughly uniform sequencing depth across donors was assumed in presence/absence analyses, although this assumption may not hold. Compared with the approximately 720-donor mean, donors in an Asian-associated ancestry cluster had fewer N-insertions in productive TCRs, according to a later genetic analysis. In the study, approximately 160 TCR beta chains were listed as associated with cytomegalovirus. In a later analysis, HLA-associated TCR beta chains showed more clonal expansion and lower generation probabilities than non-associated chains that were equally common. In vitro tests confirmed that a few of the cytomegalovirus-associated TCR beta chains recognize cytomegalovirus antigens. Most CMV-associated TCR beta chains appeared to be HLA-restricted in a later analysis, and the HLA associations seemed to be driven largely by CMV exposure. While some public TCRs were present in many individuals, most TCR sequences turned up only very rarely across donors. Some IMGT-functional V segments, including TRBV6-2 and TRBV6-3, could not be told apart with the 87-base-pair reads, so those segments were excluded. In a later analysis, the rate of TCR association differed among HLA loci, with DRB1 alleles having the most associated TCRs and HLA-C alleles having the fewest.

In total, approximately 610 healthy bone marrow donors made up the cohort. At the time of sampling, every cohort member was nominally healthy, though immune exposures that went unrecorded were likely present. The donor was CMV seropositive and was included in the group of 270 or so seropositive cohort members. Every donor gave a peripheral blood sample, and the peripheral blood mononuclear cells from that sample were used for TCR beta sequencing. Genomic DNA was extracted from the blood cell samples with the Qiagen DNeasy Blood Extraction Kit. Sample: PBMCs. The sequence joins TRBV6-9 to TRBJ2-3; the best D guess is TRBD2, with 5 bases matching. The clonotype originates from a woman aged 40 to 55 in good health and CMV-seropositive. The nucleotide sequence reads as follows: TGTGCCAGCACCTCAAGCGGCTGGTTTCTCGGCGAAAGCACAGATACGCAGTATTTT. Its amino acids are CASTSSGWFLGESTDTQYF.